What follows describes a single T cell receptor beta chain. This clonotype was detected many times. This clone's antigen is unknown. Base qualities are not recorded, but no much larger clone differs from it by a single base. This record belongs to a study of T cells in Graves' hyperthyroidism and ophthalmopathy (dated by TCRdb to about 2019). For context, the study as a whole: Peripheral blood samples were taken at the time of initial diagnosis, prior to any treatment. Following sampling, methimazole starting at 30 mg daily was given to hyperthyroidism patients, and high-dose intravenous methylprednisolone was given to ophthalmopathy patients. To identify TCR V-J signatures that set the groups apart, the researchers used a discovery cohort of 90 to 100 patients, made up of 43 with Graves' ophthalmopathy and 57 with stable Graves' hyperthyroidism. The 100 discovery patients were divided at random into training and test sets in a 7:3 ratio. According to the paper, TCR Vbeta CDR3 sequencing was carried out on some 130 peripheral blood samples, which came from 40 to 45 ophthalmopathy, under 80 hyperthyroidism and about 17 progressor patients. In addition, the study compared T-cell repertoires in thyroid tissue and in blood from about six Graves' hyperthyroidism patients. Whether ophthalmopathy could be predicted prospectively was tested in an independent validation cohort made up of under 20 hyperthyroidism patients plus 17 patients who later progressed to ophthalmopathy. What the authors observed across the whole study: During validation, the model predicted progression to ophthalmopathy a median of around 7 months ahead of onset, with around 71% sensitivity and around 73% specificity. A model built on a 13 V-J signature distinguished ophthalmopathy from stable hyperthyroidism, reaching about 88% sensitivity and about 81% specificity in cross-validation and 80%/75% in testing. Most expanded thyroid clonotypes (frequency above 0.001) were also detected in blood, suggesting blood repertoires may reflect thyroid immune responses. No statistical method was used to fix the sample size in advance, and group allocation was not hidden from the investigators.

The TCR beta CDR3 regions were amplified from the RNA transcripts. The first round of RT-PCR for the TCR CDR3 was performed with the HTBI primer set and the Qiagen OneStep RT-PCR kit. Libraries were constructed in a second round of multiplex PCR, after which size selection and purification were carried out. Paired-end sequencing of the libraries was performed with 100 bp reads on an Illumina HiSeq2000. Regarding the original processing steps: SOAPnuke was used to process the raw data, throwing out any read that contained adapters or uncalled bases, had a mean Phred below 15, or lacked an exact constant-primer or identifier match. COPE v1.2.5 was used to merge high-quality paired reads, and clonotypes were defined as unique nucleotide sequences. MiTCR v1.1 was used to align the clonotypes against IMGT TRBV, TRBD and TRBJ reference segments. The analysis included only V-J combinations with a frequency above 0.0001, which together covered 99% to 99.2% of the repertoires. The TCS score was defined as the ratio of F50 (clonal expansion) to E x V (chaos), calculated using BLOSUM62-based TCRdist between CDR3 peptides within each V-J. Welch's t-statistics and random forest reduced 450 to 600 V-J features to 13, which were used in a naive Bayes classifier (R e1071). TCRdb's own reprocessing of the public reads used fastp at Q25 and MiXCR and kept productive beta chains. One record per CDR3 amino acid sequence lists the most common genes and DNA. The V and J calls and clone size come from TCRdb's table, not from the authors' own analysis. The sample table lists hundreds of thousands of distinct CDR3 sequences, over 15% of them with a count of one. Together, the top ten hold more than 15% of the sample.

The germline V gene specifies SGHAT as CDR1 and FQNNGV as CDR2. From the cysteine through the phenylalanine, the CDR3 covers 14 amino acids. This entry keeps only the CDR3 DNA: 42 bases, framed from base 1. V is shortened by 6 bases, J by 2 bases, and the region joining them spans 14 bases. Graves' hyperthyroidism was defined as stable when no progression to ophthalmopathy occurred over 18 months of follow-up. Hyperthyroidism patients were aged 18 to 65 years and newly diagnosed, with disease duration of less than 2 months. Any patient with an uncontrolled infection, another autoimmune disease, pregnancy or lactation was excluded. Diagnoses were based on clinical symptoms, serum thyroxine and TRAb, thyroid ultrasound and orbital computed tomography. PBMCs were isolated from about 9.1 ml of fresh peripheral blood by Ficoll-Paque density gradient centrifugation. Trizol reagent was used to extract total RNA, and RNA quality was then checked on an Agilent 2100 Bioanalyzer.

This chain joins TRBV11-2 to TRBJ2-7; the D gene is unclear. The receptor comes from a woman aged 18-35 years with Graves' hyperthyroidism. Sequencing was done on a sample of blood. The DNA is TGTGCCAGCAGGACGGTGGGCCCAACCTACGAGCAGTACTTC. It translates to CASRTVGPTYEQYF.